This T cell receptor beta chain was captured in a study of shared clonotypes between healthy human individuals. Study findings and constraints: Relative to their counterparts shared across all four donors, non-shared clonotypes exhibited diminished generation probabilities. Naive subsets, compared against memory subsets, generally had larger estimated richness values. Around 5% of naive CD4 clonotypes were shared across several donors.

Deep level was the assay's run setting. Sequencing was performed with immunoSEQ multiplex PCR; in TCRdb, only in-frame clones are kept and a portion is missing. The sample lists approximately 590,000 clones, around 95% seen once, with about 0.11% in the top ten. Naive CD8 isolation took CD45RO-negative cells positively selected for CCR7 and excluded terminally differentiated effector memory CD45RA+ cells. About this clone: The antigen is unknown.

The germline CDR1 and CDR2 sequences are LNHDA and SQIVND (reference sequence). V shed 2 bases, J shed 5 bases, and the junction held 1 base outside the gene matches. CDR3 length equals 13 residues. The genes are TRBV19 and TRBJ2-7; TRBD1 matches at 9 bases. This clonotype originated in a woman aged 30 to 39 in good health. What was sequenced was naive CD8+ T cells sorted from blood. In DNA form, the CDR3 reads TGTGCCAGTAGTATAACAGGGGGCGACGAGCAGTACTTC. Its translation is CASSITGGDEQYF.